This is a list of T cell receptor beta chains from one sample in a study of T-cell memory formation after mild COVID-19. TCRdb ran MiXCR on the 5' RACE reads and lists one entry per CDR3 protein. Among fewer than 200,000 distinct CDR3 sequences listed, 13% were seen once. What was sequenced was PBMCs or a T cell subset sorted from them (not recorded which). The receptors stem from a man aged 18 to 30 who had mild COVID-19 (a few samples of this study predate the infection). Cell type and time point are not known. Each CDR3 is given with its conserved first and last residue. Fields, in order: clone size, D gene, V gene, CDR3 length, J gene, CDR3 DNA, CDR3 protein. D genes are given only for firm matches. For some rows the clone size is stated as once, few or many, or as a class when expanded; others skip it.

clone_size: NA
d_call: TRBD2
v_call: TRBV7-3
cdr3_length: 13
j_call: TRBJ2-7
cdr3_nt: TGTGCCAGCAGCTCAGGAGGTAGCGGGGGGCAGTACTTC
cdr3_aa: CASSSGGSGGQYF

clone_size: few
d_call: TRBD1
v_call: TRBV7-2
cdr3_length: 18
j_call: TRBJ1-4
cdr3_nt: TGTGCCAGCAGCTTAGAAAGACAGGGGCGACGGGCTAATGAAAAACTGTTTTTT
cdr3_aa: CASSLERQGRRANEKLFF

clone_size: few
d_call: TRBD2
v_call: TRBV6-6
cdr3_length: 17
j_call: TRBJ2-1
cdr3_nt: TGTGCCAGCACCAGAAACATAGCGGGGGGGCTCATTGCGCATCAGTTCTTC
cdr3_aa: CASTRNIAGGLIAHQFF

clone_size: NA
d_call: NA
v_call: TRBV6-2/TRBV6-3
cdr3_length: 15
j_call: TRBJ2-3
cdr3_nt: TGTGCCAGCAGTCCTCGAGAGTCGTGGACAGATACGCAGTATTTT
cdr3_aa: CASSPRESWTDTQYF

clone_size: NA
d_call: TRBD2
v_call: TRBV7-2
cdr3_length: 17
j_call: TRBJ2-3
cdr3_nt: TGTGCCAGCAGCCACCCCCTAGCGGGGGGGGGCACAGATACGCAGTATTTT
cdr3_aa: CASSHPLAGGGTDTQYF

clone_size: few
d_call: NA
v_call: TRBV5-6
cdr3_length: 15
j_call: TRBJ2-3
cdr3_nt: TGTGCCAGCAGCTTGCAGGGGCCGAGCACAGATACGCAGTATTTT
cdr3_aa: CASSLQGPSTDTQYF

clone_size: few
d_call: NA
v_call: TRBV18
cdr3_length: 13
j_call: TRBJ1-5
cdr3_nt: TGTGCCAGCTCACTGGGACCAAGGGAGCCCCAGCATTTT
cdr3_aa: CASSLGPREPQHF

clone_size: NA
d_call: NA
v_call: TRBV7-2
cdr3_length: 15
j_call: TRBJ2-7
cdr3_nt: TGTGCCAGCAGCTTAGCGGGACAACATTACTACGAGCAGTACTTC
cdr3_aa: CASSLAGQHYYEQYF

clone_size: NA
d_call: TRBD1
v_call: TRBV24-1
cdr3_length: 15
j_call: TRBJ2-1
cdr3_nt: TGTGCCACCAGTGATAGGACAGGATCCTACAATGAGCAGTTCTTC
cdr3_aa: CATSDRTGSYNEQFF

clone_size: many
d_call: NA
v_call: TRBV3-1
cdr3_length: 14
j_call: TRBJ2-5
cdr3_nt: TGTGCCAGCAGCCAAGAGGGAAGGCGGGAGACCCAGTACTTC
cdr3_aa: CASSQEGRRETQYF

clone_size: few
d_call: TRBD2
v_call: TRBV12-3/TRBV12-4
cdr3_length: 14
j_call: TRBJ2-3
cdr3_nt: TGTGCCAGCATCAGCGGGGGGAGCACAGATACGCAGTATTTT
cdr3_aa: CASISGGSTDTQYF

clone_size: few
d_call: NA
v_call: TRBV7-7
cdr3_length: 16
j_call: TRBJ2-7
cdr3_nt: TGTGCCAGCAGCCCTAGCTCGGGCGGACGGGTCTACGAGCAGTACTTC
cdr3_aa: CASSPSSGGRVYEQYF

clone_size: few
d_call: NA
v_call: TRBV25-1
cdr3_length: 16
j_call: TRBJ2-6
cdr3_nt: TGTGCCAGCAGTGAATCCGGTTCCTCTGGGGCCAACGTCCTGACTTTC
cdr3_aa: CASSESGSSGANVLTF

clone_size: few
d_call: TRBD2
v_call: TRBV28
cdr3_length: 15
j_call: TRBJ2-3
cdr3_nt: TGTGCCAGCAGTCCCCCGGGACTAGCGATAGATACGCAGTATTTT
cdr3_aa: CASSPPGLAIDTQYF

clone_size: NA
d_call: TRBD2
v_call: TRBV4-2
cdr3_length: 16
j_call: TRBJ2-3
cdr3_nt: TGTGCCAGCAGCCAAGAAGGCGGGAGCTACACAGATACGCAGTATTTT
cdr3_aa: CASSQEGGSYTDTQYF

clone_size: NA
d_call: NA
v_call: TRBV20-1
cdr3_length: 11
j_call: TRBJ2-5
cdr3_nt: TGCAGTGCTCTCGGAGGAGAGACCCAGTACTTC
cdr3_aa: CSALGGETQYF

clone_size: NA
d_call: NA
v_call: TRBV4-3
cdr3_length: 15
j_call: TRBJ1-4
cdr3_nt: TGCGCCAGCAGCCGTTCCTCAGGGGCGCGTGAAAAACTGTTTTTT
cdr3_aa: CASSRSSGAREKLFF

clone_size: NA
d_call: NA
v_call: TRBV20-1
cdr3_length: 14
j_call: TRBJ2-5
cdr3_nt: TGCAGTGCTAGGGGTGGCGGAGCGGAAGAGACCCAGTACTTC
cdr3_aa: CSARGGGAEETQYF

clone_size: many
d_call: NA
v_call: TRBV5-6
cdr3_length: 13
j_call: TRBJ1-6
cdr3_nt: TGTGCCAGCACCTCTTCCCATGGTTCACCCCTCCACTTT
cdr3_aa: CASTSSHGSPLHF

clone_size: many
d_call: NA
v_call: TRBV12-3/TRBV12-4
cdr3_length: 15
j_call: TRBJ2-1
cdr3_nt: TGTGCCAGCAACCATAGGCGAGTATCCTACAATGAGCAGTTCTTC
cdr3_aa: CASNHRRVSYNEQFF

clone_size: NA
d_call: NA
v_call: TRBV7-9
cdr3_length: 13
j_call: TRBJ1-6
cdr3_nt: TGTGCCAGCAGCGCCGGTGCCGATTCACCCCTCCACTTT
cdr3_aa: CASSAGADSPLHF